The sequence of this T cell receptor beta chain was determined in a study of T cell responses to AZD1222 COVID-19 vaccine. Whole-study results and caveats: Only a handful of AZD1222 recipients were seropositive at baseline. Vaccine-associated CD4 TCRs spanned spike, dominant at 160-218 and 743-854.

Remarks on this clone: What it recognizes is unknown.

Some clones are missing from TCRdb's copy, which holds only in-frame ones; the method was immunoSEQ multiplex PCR. The sample holds about 75,000 clones, more than 75% seen once. With 6 bases clipped from V and 7 bases from J, the junction kept 6 bases outside the gene matches. This CDR3 is 14 amino acids long. CDR1 is LNHDA, CDR2 SQIVND, per germline (reference sequence). The receptor was isolated from an adult who received the AZD1222 COVID-19 vaccine. The chain employs TRBV19 and TRBJ1-4, with 9 bases identical to TRBD1. The sample in question was peripheral blood, obtained 28 days after the second AZD1222 dose. The CDR3 DNA reads as TGTGCCAGTAGGGCGGGACAGGGCGCTGAAAAACTGTTTTTT. Translation gives CASRAGQGAEKLFF.